This TCR beta chain is from a study of blood T cell repertoires in COVID-19. The repertoire was sequenced with immunoSEQ multiplex PCR; TCRdb's copy has only in-frame clones and lacks some. The table shows fewer than 250,000 clones, with roughly 83% occurring only once. This receptor was identified in a woman aged 80 or over with COVID-19, enrolled during active disease. The specimen was peripheral blood.

The CDR3 DNA sequence: TGTGCCAGCAGTGCCGGGACTGGCCAAGAGACCCAGTACTTC. Translating it yields CASSAGTGQETQYF. This sequence joins TRBV27 and TRBJ2-5, with D possibly matching TRBD2 (6 bases). CDR3 length: 14 residues. The germline CDR1 and CDR2 sequences are MNHEY and SMNVEV (reference sequence). The V gene lost 5 bases and the J gene lost 1 base, with 11 bases spanning the gap.